The rows below give T cell receptor beta chains drawn from one sample of a study of cytomegalovirus exposure and HLA in healthy donors. The assay was immunoSEQ multiplex PCR, and TCRdb's table has in-frame clones only and misses some. The sample lists about 97,000 clones; about 74% were seen once. The sequenced material came from PBMCs. The origin of the receptors is a male donor in good health and CMV-seropositive. Both conserved end residues are part of each CDR3. D genes are given only for firm matches. Some rows have no size entry. The others give once, few or many, or a class for an expanded clone.

v_gene	j_gene	abundance	d_gene	CDR3aa	CDR3nt
TRBV4-3	TRBJ2-1	NA	TRBD2	CASQLAGVRDRYNEQFF	TGCGCCAGTCAGCTAGCGGGAGTTCGGGATAGGTACAATGAGCAGTTCTTC
TRBV6-6	TRBJ1-2	NA	TRBD1	CASSSWSGTGAGGYTF	TGTGCCAGCAGTTCTTGGTCCGGGACAGGGGCGGGTGGCTACACCTTC
TRBV6-6	TRBJ2-1	NA	TRBD2	CASSPPGVAGPNEQFF	TGTGCCAGCAGTCCCCCGGGGGTAGCGGGACCCAATGAGCAGTTCTTC
TRBV5-1	TRBJ2-7	NA	NA	CASSSSYEQYF	TGCGCCAGCAGCTCATCCTACGAGCAGTACTTC
TRBV7-2	TRBJ1-2	NA	NA	CASSPYRTNYGYTF	TGTGCCAGCAGTCCGTACAGGACTAACTATGGCTACACCTTC
TRBV9	TRBJ1-1	NA	NA	CASSVDRDTEAFF	TGTGCCAGCAGCGTAGACAGGGACACTGAAGCTTTCTTT
TRBV19	TRBJ2-7	NA	TRBD2	CASSRGAGRTSGINEQYF	TGTGCCAGTAGTAGGGGGGCCGGGAGGACTAGCGGGATCAACGAGCAGTACTTC
TRBV5-1	TRBJ2-5	NA	TRBD2	CASSLAPSGMGLETQYF	TGCGCCAGCAGCTTGGCCCCTAGCGGGATGGGGCTAGAGACCCAGTACTTC
TRBV27	TRBJ2-1	NA	TRBD2	CASSILAGEVAYNEQFF	TGTGCCAGCAGTATCCTAGCGGGAGAGGTGGCCTACAATGAGCAGTTCTTC
TRBV5-6	TRBJ2-7	NA	TRBD2	CASSSTSGYEQYF	TGTGCCAGCAGCTCGACTAGCGGCTACGAGCAGTACTTC
TRBV7-2	TRBJ2-5	NA	NA	CASSLAIQETQYF	TGTGCCAGCAGCTTGGCAATACAAGAGACCCAGTACTTC
TRBV20-1	TRBJ2-7	NA	NA	CSAQVRQQYF	TGCAGTGCCCAAGTGAGGCAGCAGTACTTC
TRBV10-3	TRBJ2-5	NA	NA	CAISERETQYF	TGTGCCATCAGTGAACGGGAGACCCAGTACTTC
TRBV15	TRBJ2-1	NA	TRBD2	CATSRGLADNEQFF	TGTGCCACCAGCAGAGGGCTAGCGGACAATGAGCAGTTCTTC
TRBV28	TRBJ2-7	NA	NA	CASSFPPTYEQYF	TGTGCCAGCAGTTTTCCACCTACCTACGAGCAGTACTTC
TRBV5-1	TRBJ1-4	NA	NA	CASSEARLNEKLFF	TGCGCCAGCAGCGAAGCGAGACTAAATGAAAAACTGTTTTTT
TRBV7-9	TRBJ1-1	NA	NA	CASSHQGWNTEAFF	TGTGCCAGCAGCCACCAGGGGTGGAACACTGAAGCTTTCTTT
TRBV27	TRBJ1-2	NA	NA	CASSTLKEADGYTF	TGTGCCAGCAGTACCCTGAAAGAGGCGGATGGCTACACCTTC
TRBV4-3	TRBJ2-5	few	NA	CASSQDAVKETQYF	TGCGCCAGCAGCCAAGACGCGGTTAAAGAGACCCAGTACTTC
TRBV7-2	TRBJ1-2	once	NA	CASRFEARRDGYTF	TGTGCCAGCAGGTTTGAGGCCCGACGGGATGGCTACACCTTC
TRBV2	TRBJ1-2	few	NA	CASSERENYGYTF	TGTGCCAGCAGTGAGAGGGAGAACTATGGCTACACCTTC
TRBV6-6	TRBJ2-1	NA	NA	CASSYSASVYNEQFF	TGTGCCAGCAGTTACTCGGCTAGCGTCTACAATGAGCAGTTCTTC
TRBV5-1	TRBJ1-1	NA	TRBD1	CASSLQPGQMNTEAFF	TGCGCCAGCAGCCTACAACCGGGACAGATGAACACTGAAGCTTTCTTT
TRBV28	TRBJ2-1	NA	NA	CASSYNRALYNEQFF	TGTGCCAGCAGTTACAACAGGGCCCTCTACAATGAGCAGTTCTTC
TRBV7-2	TRBJ2-1	NA	NA	CASSLEQIYNEQFF	TGTGCCAGCAGCTTAGAACAGATTTACAATGAGCAGTTCTTC
TRBV4-3	TRBJ2-7	NA	NA	CASSQAASSYEQYF	TGCGCCAGCAGCCAAGCTGCGAGCTCCTACGAGCAGTACTTC
TRBV7-2	TRBJ1-5	NA	NA	CASRLGGPGNQPQHF	TGTGCCAGCAGATTAGGGGGGCCAGGCAATCAGCCCCAGCATTTT
TRBV9	TRBJ2-1	NA	TRBD2	CASSVGLAGGEQFF	TGTGCCAGCAGCGTAGGACTAGCGGGGGGAGAGCAGTTCTTC
TRBV19	TRBJ2-2	NA	NA	CASSISGETGELFF	TGTGCCAGTAGTATATCGGGAGAGACCGGGGAGCTGTTTTTT
TRBV7-9	TRBJ2-7	NA	NA	CASSLSGKADEQYF	TGTGCCAGCAGCTTGAGCGGAAAAGCGGACGAGCAGTACTTC
TRBV6-5	TRBJ1-1	NA	NA	CASSPTGNTEAFF	TGTGCCAGCAGCCCGACAGGGAACACTGAAGCTTTCTTT
TRBV7-2	TRBJ2-7	NA	TRBD1	CASSPGGSRYEQYF	TGTGCCAGCAGTCCAGGGGGATCCCGGTACGAGCAGTACTTC
TRBV29-1	TRBJ2-1	NA	TRBD2	CSVTSGRASGEQFF	TGCAGCGTAACTAGCGGGAGGGCGTCAGGTGAGCAGTTCTTC
TRBV2	TRBJ1-5	few	TRBD1	CASSKTGALTSPQHF	TGTGCCAGCAGTAAGACAGGGGCCCTTACATCGCCCCAGCATTTT
TRBV11-2	TRBJ2-7	NA	TRBD2	CASSLLVGGSNEQYF	TGTGCCAGCAGCCTTCTCGTGGGAGGGAGTAACGAGCAGTACTTC
TRBV11-2	TRBJ2-1	NA	NA	CASSPNLGYNEQFF	TGTGCCAGCAGCCCGAACCTCGGCTACAATGAGCAGTTCTTC
TRBV4-3	TRBJ2-7	once	TRBD2	CASSQGGSGRIGYEQYF	TGCGCCAGCAGCCAAGGGGGGAGCGGGAGAATCGGCTACGAGCAGTACTTC
TRBV28	TRBJ2-3	once	NA	CASSLSRAGAQYF	TGTGCCAGCAGTTTGAGTCGCGCCGGGGCGCAGTATTTT
TRBV7-8	TRBJ2-2	NA	TRBD1	CASSLGQRTGELFF	TGTGCCAGCAGCTTGGGACAGCGCACCGGGGAGCTGTTTTTT
TRBV28	TRBJ1-2	NA	NA	CASSLDRGYGYTF	TGTGCCAGCAGTTTAGACAGAGGCTATGGCTACACCTTC
TRBV19	TRBJ2-7	NA	TRBD2	CASSIEAGYEQYF	TGTGCCAGTAGTATAGAAGCGGGGTACGAGCAGTACTTC
TRBV6-6	TRBJ1-4	NA	NA	CATTFTGGEEKLFF	TGTGCCACCACCTTTACGGGGGGGGAGGAAAAACTGTTTTTT
TRBV28	TRBJ1-5	NA	NA	CASRPQQTSNQPQHF	TGTGCCAGCAGACCCCAGCAGACAAGCAATCAGCCCCAGCATTTT
TRBV5-6	TRBJ2-5	NA	NA	CASSLGASAIETQYF	TGTGCCAGCAGCTTGGGGGCGTCGGCCATAGAGACCCAGTACTTC
TRBV19	TRBJ1-1	NA	TRBD1	CASSNLDRGNTEAFF	TGTGCCAGTAGTAATCTGGACAGGGGGAACACTGAAGCTTTCTTT
TRBV7-2	TRBJ2-1	NA	NA	CASSLAGAAYNEQFF	TGTGCCAGCAGCTTAGCGGGAGCGGCCTACAATGAGCAGTTCTTC
TRBV7-9	TRBJ1-4	NA	NA	CASSLVLGEKLFF	TGTGCCAGCAGCTTAGTTCTCGGTGAAAAACTGTTTTTT
TRBV5-6	TRBJ2-5	NA	TRBD2	CASSPGTSGETQYF	TGTGCCAGCAGCCCCGGGACTAGCGGAGAGACCCAGTACTTC
TRBV15	TRBJ2-5	NA	NA	CATSREPRETQYF	TGTGCCACCAGCAGAGAGCCGAGAGAGACCCAGTACTTC
TRBV7-9	TRBJ2-3	few	NA	CASSAGLGTDTQYF	TGTGCCAGCAGCGCAGGCTTGGGCACAGATACGCAGTATTTT
TRBV6-5	TRBJ1-2	NA	TRBD1	CASSAGTGYGYTF	TGTGCCAGCAGTGCCGGGACAGGGTATGGCTACACCTTC
TRBV7-3	TRBJ2-7	NA	TRBD1	CASPHICGTGIALYAYEQYF	TGTGCCAGTCCCCACATATGCGGGACAGGGATTGCGTTATACGCCTACGAGCAGTACTTC